The 20 T cell receptor beta chains presented below share a single source sample, sequenced in a study of blood T cells in healthy people across ages (dated by TCRdb to the mid-2010s). Libraries were constructed by 5' RACE. A second PCR of roughly 6 to 11 cycles was performed with a sample-barcoded 5' primer and a J-beta primer mix. The public reads were reanalyzed by TCRdb: fastp trimming at Q25, MiXCR alignment, in-frame beta chains only. Identical CDR3 protein sequences are pooled into one entry, listed with their most common genes and DNA. Present in this sample are 1.8 million or so distinct CDR3 sequences, about two fifths of which were seen just once. 23% of the sample is held by the ten biggest clonotypes. Sequences were obtained from blood. The receptors derive from a human donor in good health.

DNA for the CDR3: TGTGCCAGCAGCGAAATAATGAACACCGGGGAGCTGTTTTTT. It encodes CASSEIMNTGELFF. V and J are TRBV14 and TRBJ2-2; the D is unclear. The CDR3 loop spans 14 amino acids. Trimming shortened V by 5 bases and J by 1 base, and 8 bases separated the two germline ends. CDR1 is SGHDN and CDR2 is FVKESK in the germline V gene.

This chain connects TRBV7-2 to TRBJ2-5; D may be TRBD2 (6 bases). Deletions cut 4 bases from V and 11 bases from J, with 17 bases between. The CDR3 consists of 13 residues. Germline V gene data show CDR1 as SGHTA and CDR2 as FQGNSA. The CDR3 bases are TGTGCCAGCAGCTCGGGGACTCCAAGAGCGCAGTACTTC. Translation: CASSSGTPRAQYF.

The chain couples TRBV6-5 to TRBJ2-5; TRBD1 might be the D (6 bases). Trimming stripped 8 bases from V and 0 bases from J, with 13 bases between. Germline CDR1 and CDR2: MNHEY and SVGAGI. The CDR3 is made up of 14 amino acids. CDR3 amino acids: CASEEGQYQETQYF. CDR3 nucleotide sequence: TGTGCCAGCGAGGAAGGACAGTACCAAGAGACCCAGTACTTC.

This clonotype was detected many times. The rearrangement links TRBV5-1 to TRBJ2-1, with 8 positions matching TRBD2. The germline V gene encodes CDR1 SGHRS and CDR2 YFSETQ. The V gene end was trimmed by 5 bases and the J gene end by 4 bases; junction bases not matched to a gene: 8. The CDR3 is 15 residues long. CDR3 coding DNA: TGCGCCAGCAGTCCCAGCGGGGGAGGGTACAATGAGCAGTTCTTC. Translated: CASSPSGGGYNEQFF.

This clonotype occurred a few times. The V gene is TRBV6-5, the J gene TRBJ2-1; possible D gene TRBD2, 6 bases. V was trimmed by 3 bases and J by 5 bases, leaving 11 bases between them. The CDR3 length is 14 residues. The germline V gene has CDR1 MNHEY and CDR2 SVGAGI. CDR3: CASSYRRVNNEQFF. The DNA for the CDR3 is TGTGCCAGCAGTTATAGGAGGGTTAACAATGAGCAGTTCTTC.

The V and J genes are TRBV9 and TRBJ1-1; D is perhaps TRBD1 (5 bases). V was cut by 6 bases and J by 4 bases, with 19 bases left in between. This CDR3 is built from 15 residues. Germline V CDR1 and CDR2: SGDLS, YYNGEE. The CDR3 region has the DNA TGTGCCAGCACCCAGCAGGGCCTCGGGGCCACTGAAGCTTTCTTT. This encodes CASTQQGLGATEAFF.

This clonotype came up a few times. The chain joins TRBV20-1 to TRBJ2-3, with D uncertain. CDR1 is DFQATT, CDR2 SNEGSKA, per germline (reference sequence). Trimming removed 4 bases at V and 6 bases at J, with 14 bases between. This CDR3 spans 13 amino acids. This CDR3 is CSATRGSVDTQYF. CDR3 sequence (DNA): TGCAGTGCTACGCGAGGTTCAGTGGATACGCAGTATTTT.

DNA of the CDR3: TGCAGTAGAGGACATGCGTCCTACGAGCAGTACTTC. Translated, it gives CSRGHASYEQYF. The chain uses TRBV20-1 and TRBJ2-7; tentative D call: TRBD1 (5 bases). Germline V gives CDR1 DFQATT, CDR2 SNEGSKA (reference sequence). The CDR3 sequence is 12 residues long. The V and J ends lost 8 bases and 1 base respectively, with 12 bases between them.

The rearrangement uses TRBV7-3 and TRBJ2-3; either TRBD1 or TRBD2 may fit D (5 bases each). Trimming shortened V by 1 base and J by 2 bases, and 10 bases separated the two germline ends. The CDR3 totals 15 residues. Germline CDR1 is SGHTA and CDR2 is FQGTGA. The CDR3 nucleotides read TGTGCCAGCAGCTTAATGGGGACCCACACAGATACGCAGTATTTT. Translation gives CASSLMGTHTDTQYF.

V and J are TRBV5-1 and TRBJ2-7; TRBD1 is a possible D gene (6 bases). V was cut by 0 bases and J by 0 bases, with 10 bases left in between. The CDR3 consists of 15 residues. Germline V gene data show CDR1 as SGHRS and CDR2 as YFSETQ. CDR3 amino acids: CASSLVTGSSYEQYF. The DNA for the CDR3 is TGCGCCAGCAGCTTGGTGACAGGTAGCTCCTACGAGCAGTACTTC.

The rearrangement uses TRBV7-2 and TRBJ2-1, with a tentative D call TRBD1 (6 bases). CDR3 length: 12 amino acids. Per the germline V gene, CDR1 is SGHTA and CDR2 is FQGNSA. Trimming pared 4 bases from V and 11 bases from J, leaving 12 bases between. Written as DNA, the CDR3 is TGTGCCAGCAGCTCCGAAGACAGGCAGCAGTTCTTC. Protein product: CASSSEDRQQFF.

The chain has TRBV4-3 and TRBJ1-1; the D is unclear. Germline-derived CDR1 and CDR2 are LGHNA and YSLEER. With 1 base removed from V and 8 bases from J, the gap between germline ends came to 14 bases. The CDR3 runs 14 residues. This chain's CDR3 is CASSQVEGPKEAFF. Here the CDR3 DNA reads TGCGCCAGCAGCCAAGTGGAAGGGCCAAAGGAAGCTTTCTTT.

V usage is TRBV29-1 and J usage is TRBJ2-1; no reliable D call. V was pared by 1 base and J by 0 bases, with 7 bases between. The CDR3 extends over 14 amino acids. Germline V gene lookup returns CDR1 SQVTM and CDR2 ANQGSEA. The CDR3 loop reads CSVEVMSSYNEQFF. The CDR3 DNA reads as TGCAGCGTTGAAGTTATGTCCTCCTACAATGAGCAGTTCTTC.

This clonotype has just a few counts. The V gene is TRBV25-1, the J gene TRBJ2-3, with D uncertain. Trimming took 4 bases from V and 0 from J, leaving 14 bases between them. The CDR3 length is 16 residues. Germline lookup yields CDR1 MGHDK and CDR2 SYGVNS. The chain's CDR3 is CASSVGQALSTDTQYF. The CDR3 DNA follows: TGTGCCAGCAGTGTCGGGCAAGCTCTGAGCACAGATACGCAGTATTTT.

This clonotype has more than one count but fewer than ten. V usage is TRBV6-1 and J usage is TRBJ2-1; perhaps TRBD2 as D (6 bases). The germline gives CDR1 MNHNS, CDR2 SASEGT. This CDR3 is 18 amino acids long. V was pared by 6 bases and J by 3 bases, with 24 bases between. This chain's CDR3 is CASSPQPYEAGNYNEQFF. As DNA, the CDR3 is TGTGCCAGCAGCCCACAGCCTTATGAGGCGGGGAACTACAATGAGCAGTTCTTC.

This clonotype appeared a few times. The CDR3 loop is CASSLDGRVTEAFF. CDR3 sequence (DNA): TGCGCCAGCAGCTTGGACGGGCGAGTCACTGAAGCTTTCTTT. The chain employs TRBV5-1 and TRBJ1-1; no firm D call. The CDR3 covers 14 residues. Per the germline V gene, CDR1 is SGHRS and CDR2 is YFSETQ. Trimming pared 0 bases from V and 4 bases from J, leaving 10 bases between.

This chain connects TRBV6-2 or TRBV6-3 to TRBJ2-7; the match to TRBD1 covers 10 bases. This CDR3 is 14 amino acids long. Trimming cost V 5 bases and J 2 bases; bases outside gene matches: 3. The germline V gene has CDR1 MNHEY and CDR2 SVGEGT. CDR3 DNA sequence: TGTGCCAGCAGTGGGGACAGGGGCCCCTACGAGCAGTACTTC. Its protein is CASSGDRGPYEQYF.

The chain uses TRBV18 and TRBJ1-1; D not resolved. Between the trimmed V and J ends, which lost 4 bases and 0 bases, there was a span of 15 bases. CDR3 size: 16 residues. Germline loops: CDR1 KGHSH, CDR2 LQKENI. The CDR3 protein is CASSLHWPNLNTEAFF. The CDR3 nucleotides are TGTGCCAGCTCACTCCATTGGCCCAATTTGAACACTGAAGCTTTCTTT.

This clonotype showed up just once. The germline gene is not matched at one end of the junction; a read error may be the cause. V gene TRBV7-9 combines with J gene TRBJ2-7; tentatively, D is TRBD1 or TRBD2 (5 bases each). The CDR3 totals 17 residues. The germline gives CDR1 SEHNR, CDR2 FQNEAQ (reference sequence). CDR3: CANSLAVWDGSSYEQYF. The CDR3, as DNA: TGTGCCAACAGCTTAGCCGTCTGGGACGGGTCTTCCTACGAGCAGTACTTC.

This clonotype was counted between two and nine times. The genes are TRBV10-3 and TRBJ1-2; possibly TRBD1 for D (6 bases). Trimming took 0 bases from V and 3 from J, leaving 11 bases between them. From germline, CDR1 is ENHRY and CDR2 SYGVKD. CDR3 size: 15 residues. CDR3 bases: TGTGCCATCAGTGAGTCGGGGGCAGGCGACTATGGCTACACCTTC. Translation gives CAISESGAGDYGYTF.